The entry that follows covers one T cell receptor beta chain sequence. The specificity of this receptor is unknown. Within one base of it there is no much larger clone, and no base qualities were kept. This record comes from a study of CD8+ T cells in alopecia areata listed by TCRdb under 2018. Background for the entire study: The treated patients, all with moderate-to-severe alopecia areata, were enrolled in an open-label pilot trial of oral tofacitinib given at 5 to 10 mg twice daily. Patients stayed on tofacitinib for 6 to 18 months and then had 6 months of follow-up off drug so that delayed response and recurrence could be assessed. The study used high-throughput TCRbeta sequencing to examine T cell clonal expansion in alopecia areata, in both the C3H/HeJ mouse model and human patients. Scalp tissue and sorted CD4+ and CD8+ peripheral blood T cells from patchy and totalis/universalis alopecia areata patients and from healthy controls were covered by human TCRbeta sequencing. Biopsies were taken from tofacitinib-treated patients at baseline and at 4 and 24 weeks of treatment, and a later scalp biopsy was taken in several of the tofacitinib-treated patients. Clonality in the scalp was compared among normal scalp (n=4), patchy alopecia areata scalp (n=8), and alopecia totalis/universalis scalp (n=8). RNA was extracted with the PAXgene miRNA kit for fixed scalp, the miRNeasy kit for PBMCs, and the RNeasy kit for mouse skin. immunoSEQ multiplex PCR using 35 Vbeta forward primers and 13 Jbeta reverse primers was used to amplify TCRbeta CDR3 regions.

Library method: the immunoSEQ multiplex PCR assay. To provide template for TCR sequencing, every sample had RNA extracted and reverse transcribed into cDNA. First-strand cDNA was synthesized with SuperScript III using a 2:1 mix of oligo-dT and random hexamers. Amplification bias was assessed with a synthetic immune receptor repertoire, and residual bias was removed computationally. In the source study's methods: Raw reads were preprocessed to remove errors, and CDR3 was defined by IMGT conventions from the conserved cysteine to phenylalanine. Clonality was computed by normalizing Shannon entropy by log2 of the number of productive unique TCRs and subtracting the result from 1. Scalp TCRbeta sequences were cross-referenced with sorted blood CD4 and CD8 repertoires so that the CD4 or CD8 identity of scalp clones could be inferred. As stored in TCRdb, this immuneACCESS dataset retains in-frame rearrangements with V and J assigned. A fraction of the clones does not appear; measured against another copy, unresolved V genes explain less than half of the discrepancy, and the remainder lacks a known reason. That table furnishes V, J and clone size, whereas the DNA furnished D and trimming. A total of 250,000 or so clones appear in this sample, roughly two thirds of them only once. Together, the top ten hold more than 0.95% of the sample.

The germline V gene provides CDR1 MNHNS and CDR2 SASEGT. The CDR3 covers 15 residues, taking in both the cysteine and the phenylalanine. Only CDR3 DNA remains: 45 bases, in frame from the first base. The trim is 0 bases for V and 7 bases for J, with a gap of 10 bases between the germline ends. The time point label of this sample denotes: baseline before oral tofacitinib. Lesional scalp punch biopsies and peripheral blood were collected from alopecia areata patients. PBMCs were separated by density centrifugation and stained for CD3, CD4 and CD8, after which CD4+ and CD8+ T cells were sorted on a FACSAria. Overall study results and their limits: Scalp TCR repertoire analysis is complicated because resident alphabeta T cells in normal human skin are also sequenced, whereas mouse skin is dominated by gammadelta T cells. Shared TCR sequences between patients were less evident than in mice, which may be partly attributable to HLA diversity in the patient population. Compared with normal scalp, lesional scalp had higher clonality and more expanded CD8+ clones, particularly in alopecia totalis/universalis, a pattern that suggests antigenic drive.

The clonotype was recovered from a human donor with alopecia areata. Recombination connected TRBV6-1 to TRBJ1-6; too little of a D gene remains to name it. The source material was CD4+ T cells sorted from blood, sampled at week 0. The CDR3 protein: CASSEAYNKNSPLHF. DNA sequence: TGTGCCAGCAGTGAAGCCTACAACAAGAATTCACCCCTCCACTTT.